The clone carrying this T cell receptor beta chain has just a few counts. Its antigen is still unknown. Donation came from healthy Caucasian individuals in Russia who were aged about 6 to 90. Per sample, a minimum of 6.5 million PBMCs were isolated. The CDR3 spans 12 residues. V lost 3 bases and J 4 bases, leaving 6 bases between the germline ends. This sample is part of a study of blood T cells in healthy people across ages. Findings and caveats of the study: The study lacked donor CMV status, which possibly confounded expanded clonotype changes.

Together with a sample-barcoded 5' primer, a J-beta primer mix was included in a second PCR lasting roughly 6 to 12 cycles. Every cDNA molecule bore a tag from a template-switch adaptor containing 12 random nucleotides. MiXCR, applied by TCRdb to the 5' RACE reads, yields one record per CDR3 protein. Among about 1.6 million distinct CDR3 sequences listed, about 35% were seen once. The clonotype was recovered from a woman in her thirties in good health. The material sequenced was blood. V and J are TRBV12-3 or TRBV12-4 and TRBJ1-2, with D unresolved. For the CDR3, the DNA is TGTGCCAGCAGTTTTTACGGCTATGGCTACACCTTC. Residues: CASSFYGYGYTF.